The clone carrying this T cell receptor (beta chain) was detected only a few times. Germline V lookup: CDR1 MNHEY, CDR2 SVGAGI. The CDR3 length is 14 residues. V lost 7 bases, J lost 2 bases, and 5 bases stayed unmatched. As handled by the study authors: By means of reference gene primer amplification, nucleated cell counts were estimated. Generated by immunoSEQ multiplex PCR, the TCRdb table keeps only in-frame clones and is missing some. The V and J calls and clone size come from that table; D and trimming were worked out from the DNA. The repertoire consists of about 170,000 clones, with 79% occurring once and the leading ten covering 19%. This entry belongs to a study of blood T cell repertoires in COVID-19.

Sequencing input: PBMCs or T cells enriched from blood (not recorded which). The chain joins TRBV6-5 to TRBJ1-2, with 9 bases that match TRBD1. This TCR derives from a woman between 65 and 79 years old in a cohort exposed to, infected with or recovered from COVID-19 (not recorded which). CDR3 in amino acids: CASTRQGVNYGYTF. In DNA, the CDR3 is TGTGCCAGCACCCGACAGGGGGTGAACTATGGCTACACCTTC.